The present entry profiles one T cell receptor beta chain with its context. Antigen: not known. V lost 1 base to trimming and J lost 3 bases, with 3 bases between them. The germline V gene has CDR1 MGHRA and CDR2 YSYEKL. The CDR3 totals 12 residues. This sample was taken from a study of T cell responses to AZD1222 COVID-19 vaccine. Regarding the study as a whole: The study found Spike-specific TCR breadth and depth rose after two AZD1222 doses. Possibly, clonal diversity was underestimated; donors were largely white British and included more females.

Assay: immunoSEQ multiplex PCR; the TCRdb copy retains only in-frame clones and omits some. The profile covers roughly 91,000 clones, with 70% to 90% appearing a single time and around 2.7% taken by the ten largest. The chain employs TRBV4-1 and TRBJ1-1; D uncertain. The specimen was peripheral blood, collected on day 0 of AZD1222 vaccination. This TCR came from an adult in good health. CDR3: CASSQGYTEAFF. In DNA form, the CDR3 reads TGCGCCAGCAGCCAAGGGTACACTGAAGCTTTCTTT.